The text below deals with one T cell receptor beta chain. This sample is drawn from a study of T cells expressing NK-cell markers. This CDR3 region has 15 residues. CDR1 is KGHDR, CDR2 SFDVKD, per germline. TCRdb re-called the 5' RACE reads and gives one entry per CDR3 protein, without DNA. This sample carries about 460,000 distinct CDR3 sequences, with almost 1.5% going to the ten biggest clones. The genes are TRBV24-1 and TRBJ2-3; there is no DNA to check the TCRdb D call of TRBD1. The TCR sequence derives from a woman aged 45-60 years in good health. Sequenced sample: blood T cells: a sorted CD56 or NKG2C T cell subset, CD4+ or CD8+ T cells, or bulk PBMC T cells (not recorded which). This CDR3 reads CATRETGRLSDTQYF.